The rows below give T cell receptor beta chains drawn from one sample of a study of CD8+ T cells in alopecia areata. Only in-frame clones appear in the TCRdb table, and some are missing; sequencing was by immunoSEQ multiplex PCR. The sample contains around 180,000 clones, just under 65% of which appear only once. The sequences come from CD4+ T cells sorted from blood, collected at week 49, from a patient treated with tofacitinib. All receptors derive from a human donor with alopecia areata. CDR3s leave out the opening cysteine and the closing phenylalanine or tryptophan.

AWSLGVRPGVQPQH | TRBJ1-5 | TRBV30
ASSKGHQNSPLH | TRBJ1-6 | TRBV19
ASSIGVSSYNEQF | TRBJ2-1 | TRBV19
SGGSGYEQY | TRBJ2-7 | TRBV29-1
SVEDRSSYEQY | TRBJ2-7 | TRBV29-1
ASSSQGQGVGEKLF | TRBJ1-4 | TRBV7-2
ATSPPGTSNQPQH | TRBJ1-5 | TRBV15
ASSFSGLAHGNEQF | TRBJ2-1 | TRBV7-2
ASSQILSGGEEFQPQH | TRBJ1-5 | TRBV14
ASSLEPISRNIQY | TRBJ2-4 | TRBV11-2
ASSWGRDRSHQPQH | TRBJ1-5 | TRBV11-2
ASSLGGRPDTDTQY | TRBJ2-3 | TRBV5-1
ASTGDGNQPQH | TRBJ1-5 | TRBV18
ASRRGYEQY | TRBJ2-7 | TRBV10-2
ASSSKSYEQY | TRBJ2-7 | TRBV5-1
SVGGTYEQY | TRBJ2-7 | TRBV29-1
ASSWGPGANTEAF | TRBJ1-1 | TRBV5-6
ATSKTGQETQY | TRBJ2-5 | TRBV15
ANRQGTGANVLT | TRBJ2-6 | TRBV2
ASSFNGDTEAF | TRBJ1-1 | TRBV5-1
SVAPSGGAETQY | TRBJ2-5 | TRBV29-1
ASKLSGGSGYT | TRBJ1-2 | TRBV6-5
SVSGGAEAF | TRBJ1-1 | TRBV29-1
ASSIKGNTEAF | TRBJ1-1 | TRBV19
SVPRDRGGISGGYT | TRBJ1-2 | TRBV29-1
AWSVTGRGEQY | TRBJ2-7 | TRBV30
ASSYPGQGVNEQY | TRBJ2-7 | TRBV7-2
AWSVGRVWSPLH | TRBJ1-6 | TRBV30
ASTAPGQGSSPLH | TRBJ1-6 | TRBV5-6
ASSPQGGGLQETQY | TRBJ2-5 | TRBV7-7
ALAGGYEKLF | TRBJ1-4 | TRBV30
ASSKSGTGNQPQH | TRBJ1-5 | TRBV9
ASSRLGSNTDTQY | TRBJ2-3 | TRBV6-5
ASSQDRGGYEQY | TRBJ2-7 | TRBV4-1
AISKNTDTQY | TRBJ2-3 | TRBV10-3
SVDRTASTDTQY | TRBJ2-3 | TRBV29-1
SVVAANDYGYT | TRBJ1-2 | TRBV29-1
ASSEIGQGARVGIQY | TRBJ2-4 | TRBV2
ASSGQARGGYT | TRBJ1-2 | TRBV28
ANRENSPLH | TRBJ1-6 | TRBV5-1
ASSVHFMNTEAF | TRBJ1-1 | TRBV9
ASSLDRDTGELF | TRBJ2-2 | TRBV5-1
ASSLLSNLMNTEAF | TRBJ1-1 | TRBV5-6
ASSPRDSGSKY | TRBJ2-5 | TRBV14
SVLSLQGYTGELF | TRBJ2-2 | TRBV29-1
SVRDSNTEAF | TRBJ1-1 | TRBV29-1
SVRAGHYEQY | TRBJ2-7 | TRBV29-1
ASSLGRTVLTEAF | TRBJ1-1 | TRBV5-1
ASSLDRQTQY | TRBJ2-5 | TRBV5-6
SGLVAQDYGYT | TRBJ1-2 | TRBV29-1